A single sample is the source of the 3 T cell receptor beta chains below, sequenced in a study of cytomegalovirus exposure and HLA in healthy donors. Primers: 60 Vbeta forward and 13 Jbeta reverse. Profiling relied on immunoSEQ multiplex PCR, and the TCRdb table lists in-frame clones only, not all of them. Its clone listing holds about 54,000 clones. The source material was PBMCs. The receptors were sampled from a woman aged 40 to 50 in good health and CMV-seronegative.

The V gene is TRBV19, the J gene TRBJ2-7; a weak D match, TRBD1 (5 bases). The CDR3 has 14 residues. The V gene lost 4 bases and the J gene lost 0 bases, with 10 bases spanning the gap. The germline CDR1 and CDR2 sequences are LNHDA and SQIVND (reference sequence). The CDR3 sequence: CASSRQHSSYEQYF. CDR3 sequence (DNA): TGTGCCAGTAGTAGACAGCATAGCTCCTACGAGCAGTACTTC.

This chain uses TRBV29-1 with TRBJ1-2, with 7 bases aligning to TRBD1. V shed 5 bases, J shed 4 bases, and the junction held 4 bases outside the gene matches. This CDR3 comprises 12 residues. Looked up from germline, CDR1 is SQVTM and CDR2 is ANQGSEA. CDR3 nucleotides: TGCAGCGTTTTGGGACAGACCTATGGCTACACCTTC. It translates to CSVLGQTYGYTF.

This sequence joins TRBV5-1 and TRBJ2-2, with TRBD2 identical over 13 bases. With 3 bases clipped from V and 4 bases from J, the junction kept 3 bases outside the gene matches. From germline, CDR1 is SGHRS and CDR2 YFSETQ. This CDR3 has 16 residues. CDR3 loop: CASSSGLAGVTGELFF. The DNA for the CDR3 is TGCGCCAGCAGCTCAGGACTAGCGGGAGTCACCGGGGAGCTGTTTTTT.